This T cell receptor beta chain was recorded in a study of blood T cell repertoires in COVID-19. Overall study context: Sources were T cells, B-cell-depleted T cells, or PBMCs; the material itself was cDNA or gDNA.

Sequencing was performed with immunoSEQ multiplex PCR; in TCRdb, only in-frame clones are kept and a portion is missing. The table has under 150,000 clones, approximately 91% seen once; the top ten hold about 10%. Trimming cost V 6 bases and J 2 bases; bases outside gene matches: 8. Germline CDR1 is LGHDT and CDR2 is YNNKEL (reference sequence). CDR3 size: 15 residues. Source material: peripheral blood. The chain employs TRBV3-1 (or the pseudogene TRBV3-2) and TRBJ2-3, with TRBD1 identical over 7 bases. The sequence derives from a man aged 45 to 65 with active or convalescent COVID-19. The DNA of the CDR3 is TGTGCCAGCAGGCCTACCGGGACAGCCACAGATACGCAGTATTTT. It codes for CASRPTGTATDTQYF.